This T cell receptor (beta chain) was found in a study of blood T cells in healthy people across ages. Whole-study context: For every two T cells, template switching captured about one barcoded beta molecule. Findings of the study overall: Both naive CD4+ cell counts and diversity were greater in long-lived donors than in aged donors.

Researchers collected approximately 9.5 milliliters of peripheral blood from every single donor. Total RNA extracted from each sample amounted to at least 5.5 micrograms. The table lists this clonotype with a few counts. Its target is not known. Combining a sample-barcoded 5' primer with a J-beta primer mix, a second PCR ran for 7 to 11 cycles. One entry per CDR3 protein, called by TCRdb with MiXCR from the 5' RACE reads. The top ten hold 15% to 17% of the sample, which has hundreds of thousands of distinct CDR3 sequences, approximately 30% seen once. Trimming removed 2 bases from V and 7 bases from J; junction bases left unmatched: 6. Germline-derived CDR1 and CDR2 are SGHNT and YYREEE (reference sequence). The CDR3 runs to 15 residues.

The material sequenced was blood. The receptor was derived from an elderly woman in good health. The rearrangement uses TRBV5-4 and TRBJ2-1, with TRBD2 matching 10 bases. CDR3 DNA sequence: TGTGCCAGCAGCTTAGCGGGGGGGCCAAGGAATGAGCAGTTCTTC. It codes for CASSLAGGPRNEQFF. The full variable domain, completed using reference TRBV5-4 and TRBJ2-1, is ETGVTQSPTHLIKTRGQQVTLRCSSQSGHNTVSWYQQALGQGPQFIFQYYREEENGRGNFPPRFSGLQFPNYSSELNVNALELDDSALYLCASSLAGGPRNEQFFGPGTRLTVL.